Listed here are 22 T cell receptor beta chains from one sample, sequenced in a study of cytomegalovirus exposure and HLA in healthy donors. The primer mix had 60 Vbeta and 13 Jbeta primers. Assay used: immunoSEQ multiplex PCR; TCRdb lists only in-frame clones, some missing. The sample holds about 140,000 clones, about 80% seen once. The sequenced material came from PBMCs. The receptors come from a man in his thirties or forties in good health and CMV-seronegative.

J is TRBJ2-5 and V is TRBV5-1; TRBD1 is a possible D gene (6 bases). This CDR3 has 17 residues. Germline-derived CDR1 and CDR2 are SGHRS and YFSETQ. V lost 0 bases and J lost 1, with 16 bases in between. The CDR3 reads CASSLVAGASVQETQYF. The CDR3 DNA follows: TGCGCCAGCAGCTTGGTGGCAGGGGCCTCGGTCCAAGAGACCCAGTACTTC.

J is TRBJ2-7 and V is TRBV5-1; 8 positions agree with TRBD2. CDR1 is SGHRS and CDR2 is YFSETQ in the germline V gene. The V gene end was trimmed by 2 bases and the J gene end by 2 bases; junction bases not matched to a gene: 18. The CDR3 consists of 19 residues. CDR3 in amino acids: CASSFRQFPGERGTYEQYF. CDR3 bases: TGCGCCAGCAGCTTCAGACAGTTTCCCGGGGAGCGGGGGACCTACGAGCAGTACTTC.

The chain uses TRBV28 and TRBJ1-1; TRBD1 matches 7 bases. V lost 7 bases, J lost 11 bases, and 13 bases stayed unmatched. The germline gives CDR1 MDHEN, CDR2 SYDVKM. The CDR3 is 13 amino acids. The chain's CDR3 is CASITSVGTAAFF. The CDR3 region has the DNA TGTGCCAGCATCACCAGCGTGGGGACAGCGGCTTTCTTT.

The J gene is TRBJ2-1, the V gene TRBV18; TRBD1 aligns across 8 bases. V shed 4 bases and J 12 bases; nucleotides not matched to a gene: 11. The CDR3 covers 14 residues. The germline gives CDR1 KGHSH, CDR2 LQKENI. The CDR3, as DNA: TGTGCCAGCTCACAGACCTTGACAGGGGACGGGCAGTTCTTC. Its translation is CASSQTLTGDGQFF.

The chain links TRBV19 to TRBJ2-2, with D possibly matching TRBD2 (6 bases). V was shortened by 2 bases and J by 3 bases, with 10 bases between the two germline ends. The V gene's germline CDR1 is LNHDA and CDR2 SQIVND (reference sequence). This CDR3 spans 15 amino acids. This CDR3 reads CASSIFWGDTGELFF. CDR3 nucleotide sequence: TGTGCCAGTAGTATATTCTGGGGGGACACCGGGGAGCTGTTTTTT.

CDR3 nucleotides: TGCAGTGCTTCAAACAATGAGCAGTTCTTC. It encodes CSASNNEQFF. The gene calls are TRBV20-1 and TRBJ2-1; D is unresolved. Trimming left V 5 bases short and J 5 bases short, with 4 bases between. In germline, CDR1 is DFQATT, CDR2 SNEGSKA (reference sequence). CDR3 length equals 10 residues.

V gene TRBV6-1 combines with J gene TRBJ1-1; D not resolved. Per germline, CDR1 MNHNS and CDR2 SASEGT. The CDR3 extends over 12 amino acids. V lost 8 bases, J lost 1 base, and 8 bases lay in between. The CDR3 sequence is CASGRGNTEAFF. The DNA for the CDR3 is TGTGCCAGCGGACGGGGGAACACTGAAGCTTTCTTT.

The gene calls are TRBV28 and TRBJ1-1, with 7 bases that match TRBD1. The CDR3 spans 15 residues. V shed 2 bases and J 3 bases; nucleotides not matched to a gene: 6. Looked up from germline, CDR1 is MDHEN and CDR2 is SYDVKM. CDR3 protein: CASSLGGGGYTEAFF. In DNA, the CDR3 is TGTGCCAGCAGTTTAGGCGGAGGGGGCTACACTGAAGCTTTCTTT.

With regard to this clone: Relative to the germline gene, one junction end is altered; a read error may explain this. The J gene is TRBJ2-1, the V gene TRBV2, with unresolved D. From germline, CDR1 is SNHLY and CDR2 FYNNEI. The CDR3 length is 15 residues. The CDR3 sequence: CASSEALGSHNEQFF. CDR3 in DNA: TGTGCCAGCAGTGAAGCGCTAGGCTCCCACAATGAGCAGTTCTTC.

The chain links TRBV19 to TRBJ1-1, with D possibly matching TRBD1 (6 bases). This CDR3 has 15 residues. Germline-derived CDR1 and CDR2 are LNHDA and SQIVND (reference sequence). V was pared by 6 bases and J by 0 bases, with 14 bases between. In DNA form, the CDR3 reads TGTGCCAGTAGCCTCCCGGGACATCTGAACACTGAAGCTTTCTTT. Translated, it gives CASSLPGHLNTEAFF.

The rearrangement uses TRBV5-1 and TRBJ1-4; 7 bases agree with TRBD1. CDR3 size: 14 residues. Germline CDR1 reads SGHRS; CDR2 reads YFSETQ. The V segment lost 3 bases and the J segment 3 bases; nucleotides outside the gene matches: 2. CDR3: CASSSGTANEKLFF. The CDR3 bases are TGCGCCAGCAGCTCCGGGACAGCTAATGAAAAACTGTTTTTT.

The rearrangement uses TRBV6-5 and TRBJ1-5; 7 bases line up with TRBD1. V shed 0 bases and J 4 bases; nucleotides not matched to a gene: 6. CDR1 and CDR2 (germline): MNHEY, SVGAGI. This CDR3 has 16 amino acids. CDR3 residues: CASSYSRTGINQPQHF. The CDR3 DNA sequence: TGTGCCAGCAGTTACTCTAGGACAGGAATTAATCAGCCCCAGCATTTT.

This clone was counted a single time. The V gene is TRBV11-3, the J gene TRBJ2-2, with TRBD2 matching 8 bases. Germline V gene data show CDR1 as SGHNT and CDR2 as YENEEA. Trimming removed 4 bases from V and 8 bases from J; junction bases left unmatched: 6. The CDR3 extends over 14 amino acids. The CDR3 protein is CASSSGTRTGELFF. The CDR3 DNA follows: TGTGCCAGCAGCTCCGGGACTAGAACTGGGGAGCTGTTTTTT. The variable domain in full, with the rest retrieved from reference TRBV11-3 and TRBJ2-2, is EAGVVQSPRYKIIEKKQPVAFWCNPISGHNTLYWYLQNLGQGPELLIRYENEEAVDDSQLPKDRFSAERLKGVDSTLKIQPAELGDSAVYLCASSSGTRTGELFFGEGSRLTVL.

This chain uses TRBV5-4 with TRBJ1-1, with D possibly matching TRBD1 (5 bases). V was clipped by 0 bases and J by 3 bases, with 12 bases between them. The CDR3 covers 15 residues. Germline V CDR1 and CDR2: SGHNT, YYREEE (reference sequence). The CDR3 nucleotides read TGTGCCAGCAGCTTGGCAAGGGGAACGGACACTGAAGCTTTCTTT. Encoded protein: CASSLARGTDTEAFF.

This clone was observed a single time. V gene TRBV28 combines with J gene TRBJ1-5; a possible D gene is TRBD1 (6 bases). Germline lookup yields CDR1 MDHEN and CDR2 SYDVKM. Trimming left V 6 bases short and J 2 bases short, with 23 bases between. The CDR3 runs 18 residues. CDR3: CASSAPGQSSRGNQPQHF. The CDR3, as DNA: TGTGCCAGCAGCGCTCCGGGACAATCCTCGAGGGGCAATCAGCCCCAGCATTTT.

This chain links TRBV28 with TRBJ2-6; 8 nucleotides match TRBD1. Looked up from germline, CDR1 is MDHEN and CDR2 is SYDVKM. The CDR3 has 18 amino acids. V lost 5 bases and J lost 0; bases outside the gene matches: 9. In DNA form, the CDR3 reads TGTGCCAGCAGTCCCTTCGGACAGGGACGCTCTGGGGCCAACGTCCTGACTTTC. Residues: CASSPFGQGRSGANVLTF.

The gene calls are TRBV4-1 and TRBJ1-1, with 8 nucleotides matching TRBD1. The CDR3 spans 15 residues. The germline gives CDR1 MGHRA, CDR2 YSYEKL. The junction had 3 bases not matched to a gene; V was cut back by 2 bases and J by 1 base. The CDR3 DNA reads TGCGCCAGCAGCCAATACGGGACAGGGAACACTGAAGCTTTCTTT. This encodes CASSQYGTGNTEAFF.

V and J are TRBV5-1 and TRBJ2-1; 11 nucleotides agree with TRBD2. Germline values: CDR1 SGHRS, CDR2 YFSETQ. V shed 4 bases, J shed 5 bases, and the junction held 2 bases outside the gene matches. The CDR3 extends over 14 amino acids. DNA for the CDR3: TGCGCCAGCAGCCCGGGACTAGCGGACAATGAGCAGTTCTTC. As protein: CASSPGLADNEQFF. The variable domain in full, with the rest retrieved from reference TRBV5-1 and TRBJ2-1, is KAGVTQTPRYLIKTRGQQVTLSCSPISGHRSVSWYQQTPGQGLQFLFEYFSETQRNKGNFPGRFSGRQFSNSRSEMNVSTLELGDSALYLCASSPGLADNEQFFGPGTRLTVL.

This clone was picked up one time. V and J are TRBV4-1 and TRBJ1-3; TRBD1 might be the D (5 bases). V lost 2 bases and J 0 bases, leaving 11 bases between the germline ends. This CDR3 has 16 residues. In germline, CDR1 is MGHRA, CDR2 YSYEKL. CDR3 region: CASSQQTGFSGNTIYF. CDR3 DNA sequence: TGCGCCAGCAGCCAACAAACAGGTTTCTCTGGAAACACCATATATTTT.

The chain links TRBV5-1 to TRBJ2-7, with TRBD1 identical over 11 bases. Germline-derived CDR1 and CDR2 are SGHRS and YFSETQ. J was trimmed by 5 bases and V by 7 bases; bases with no gene match: 8. The CDR3 loop spans 14 amino acids. The DNA of the CDR3 is TGCGCCAGCGGGAATTCGGGACAGGGGGACGAGCAGTACTTC. Translated, it gives CASGNSGQGDEQYF.

CDR3 amino acids: CASSGRGRAYEQYF. The CDR3 DNA is TGCGCCAGCAGCGGGAGGGGCCGAGCCTACGAGCAGTACTTC. This sequence joins TRBV5-1 and TRBJ2-7; 7 bases map to TRBD2. Germline CDR1 reads SGHRS; CDR2 reads YFSETQ. This CDR3 has 14 residues. The V gene end was trimmed by 4 bases and the J gene end by 2 bases; junction bases not matched to a gene: 6.

The chain links TRBV6-5 to TRBJ1-2, with D maybe TRBD1 (6 bases). CDR3 length: 13 residues. CDR1 and CDR2 from the germline V gene are MNHEY and SVGAGI. V was trimmed by 5 bases and J by 4 bases, leaving 11 bases between them. The CDR3 DNA reads TGTGCCAGCAGTCCACAGGGCTTCTATGGCTACACCTTC. Its protein is CASSPQGFYGYTF.